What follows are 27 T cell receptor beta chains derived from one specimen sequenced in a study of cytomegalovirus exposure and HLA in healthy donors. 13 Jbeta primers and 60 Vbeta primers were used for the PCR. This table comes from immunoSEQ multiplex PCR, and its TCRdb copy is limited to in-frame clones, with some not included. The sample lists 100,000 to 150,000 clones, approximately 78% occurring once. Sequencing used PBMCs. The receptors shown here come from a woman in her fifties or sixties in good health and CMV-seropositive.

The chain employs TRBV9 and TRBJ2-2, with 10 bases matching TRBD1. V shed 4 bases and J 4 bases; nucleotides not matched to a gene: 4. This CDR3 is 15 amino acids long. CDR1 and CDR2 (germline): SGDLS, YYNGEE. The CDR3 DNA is TGTGCCAGCAGCTTACGGACAGGGGGCACCGGGGAGCTGTTTTTT. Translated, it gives CASSLRTGGTGELFF.

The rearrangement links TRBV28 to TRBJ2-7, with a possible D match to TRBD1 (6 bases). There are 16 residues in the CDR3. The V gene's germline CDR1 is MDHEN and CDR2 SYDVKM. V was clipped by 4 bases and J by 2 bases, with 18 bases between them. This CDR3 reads CASSSPGTFGAYEQYF. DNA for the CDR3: TGTGCCAGCAGTTCACCCGGGACATTCGGAGCCTACGAGCAGTACTTC.

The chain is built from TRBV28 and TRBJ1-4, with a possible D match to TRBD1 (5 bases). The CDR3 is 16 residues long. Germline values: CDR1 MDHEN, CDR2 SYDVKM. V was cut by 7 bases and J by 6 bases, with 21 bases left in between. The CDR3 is CASNTVADGGDEKLFF. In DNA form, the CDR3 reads TGTGCCAGCAACACAGTGGCCGACGGAGGGGATGAAAAACTGTTTTTT.

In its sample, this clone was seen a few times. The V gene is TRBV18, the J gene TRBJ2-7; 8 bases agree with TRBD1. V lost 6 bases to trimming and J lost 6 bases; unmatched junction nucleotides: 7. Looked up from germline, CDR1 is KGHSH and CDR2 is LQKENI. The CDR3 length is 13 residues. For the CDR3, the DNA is TGTGCCAGCTCGCGCAACACAGGGGGCGAGCAGTACTTC. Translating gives CASSRNTGGEQYF.

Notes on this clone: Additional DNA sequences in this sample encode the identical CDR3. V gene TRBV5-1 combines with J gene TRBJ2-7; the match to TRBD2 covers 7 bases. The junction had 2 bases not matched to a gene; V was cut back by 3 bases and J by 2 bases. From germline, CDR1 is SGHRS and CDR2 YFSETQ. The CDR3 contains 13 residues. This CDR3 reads CASSSGLAYEQYF. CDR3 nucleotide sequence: TGCGCCAGCAGCTCCGGACTAGCCTACGAGCAGTACTTC.

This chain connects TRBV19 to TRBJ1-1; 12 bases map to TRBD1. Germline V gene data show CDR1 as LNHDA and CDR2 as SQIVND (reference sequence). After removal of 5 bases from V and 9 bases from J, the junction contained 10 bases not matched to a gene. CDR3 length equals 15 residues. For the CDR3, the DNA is TGTGCCAGTAGTTTTGGGACAGGGGGCGTATCAAAAGCTTTCTTT. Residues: CASSFGTGGVSKAFF. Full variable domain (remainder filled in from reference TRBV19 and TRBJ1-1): DGGITQSPKYLFRKEGQNVTLSCEQNLNHDAMYWYRQDPGQGLRLIYYSQIVNDFQKGDIAEGYSVSREKKESFPLTVTSAQKNPTAFYLCASSFGTGGVSKAFFGQGTRLTVV.

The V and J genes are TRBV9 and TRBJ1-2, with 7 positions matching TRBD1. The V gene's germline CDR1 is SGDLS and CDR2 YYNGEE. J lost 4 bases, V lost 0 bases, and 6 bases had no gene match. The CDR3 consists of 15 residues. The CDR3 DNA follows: TGTGCCAGCAGCGTAGGGGACAGAGAATTCTATGGCTACACCTTC. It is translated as CASSVGDREFYGYTF. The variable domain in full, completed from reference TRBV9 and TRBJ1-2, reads DSGVTQTPKHLITATGQRVTLRCSPRSGDLSVYWYQQSLDQGLQFLIQYYNGEERAKGNILERFSAQQFPDLHSELNLSSLELGDSALYFCASSVGDREFYGYTFGSGTRLTVV.

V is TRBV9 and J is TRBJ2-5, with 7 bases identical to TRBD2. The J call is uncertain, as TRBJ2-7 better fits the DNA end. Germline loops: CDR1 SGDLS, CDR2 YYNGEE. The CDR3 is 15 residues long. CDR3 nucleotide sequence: TGTGCCAGCAGCGTACATCCTAGCGGAAATTACGAGCAGTACTTC. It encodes CASSVHPSGNYEQYF.

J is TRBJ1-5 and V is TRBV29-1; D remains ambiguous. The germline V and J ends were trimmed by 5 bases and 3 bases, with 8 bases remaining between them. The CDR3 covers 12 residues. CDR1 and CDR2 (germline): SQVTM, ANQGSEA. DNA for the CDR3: TGCAGCGTTCGCGATTTCAATCAGCCCCAGCATTTT. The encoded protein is CSVRDFNQPQHF.

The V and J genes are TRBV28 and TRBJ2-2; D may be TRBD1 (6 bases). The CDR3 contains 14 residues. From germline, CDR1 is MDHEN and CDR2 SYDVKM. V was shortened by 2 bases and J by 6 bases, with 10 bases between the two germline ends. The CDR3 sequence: CASSLLGASGELFF. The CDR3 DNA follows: TGTGCCAGCAGTTTACTGGGGGCCTCCGGGGAGCTGTTTTTT. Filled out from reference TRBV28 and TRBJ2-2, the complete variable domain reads DVKVTQSSRYLVKRTGEKVFLECVQDMDHENMFWYRQDPGLGLRLIYFSYDVKMKEKGDIPEGYSVSREKKERFSLILESASTNQTSMYLCASSLLGASGELFFGEGSRLTVL.

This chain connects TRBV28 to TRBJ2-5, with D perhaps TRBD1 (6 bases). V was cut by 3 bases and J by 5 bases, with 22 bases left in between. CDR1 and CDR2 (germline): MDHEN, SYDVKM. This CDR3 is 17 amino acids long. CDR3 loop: CASSFSRPGQNRETQYF. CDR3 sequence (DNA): TGTGCCAGCAGTTTCTCTCGCCCGGGACAAAACCGTGAGACCCAGTACTTC.

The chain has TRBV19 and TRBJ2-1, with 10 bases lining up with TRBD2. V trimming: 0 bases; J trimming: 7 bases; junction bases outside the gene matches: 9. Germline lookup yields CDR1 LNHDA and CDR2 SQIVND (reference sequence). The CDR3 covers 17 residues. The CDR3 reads CASSIDGSGGAGNEQFF. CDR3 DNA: TGTGCCAGTAGTATAGATGGGAGCGGGGGGGCGGGGAATGAGCAGTTCTTC.

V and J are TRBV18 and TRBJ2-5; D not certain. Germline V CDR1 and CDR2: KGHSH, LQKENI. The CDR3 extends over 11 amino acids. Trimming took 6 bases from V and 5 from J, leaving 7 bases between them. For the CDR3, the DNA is TGTGCCAGCTCCGCCCGGGAGACCCAGTACTTC. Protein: CASSARETQYF.

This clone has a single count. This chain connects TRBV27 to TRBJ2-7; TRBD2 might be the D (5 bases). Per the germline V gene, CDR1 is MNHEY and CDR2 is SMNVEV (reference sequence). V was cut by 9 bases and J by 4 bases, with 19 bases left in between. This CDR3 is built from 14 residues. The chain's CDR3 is CASKTGIALYEQYF. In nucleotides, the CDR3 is TGTGCCAGTAAAACCGGGATTGCCCTATACGAGCAGTACTTC.

This CDR3 is CASSGSPGGSDGYTF. The CDR3 bases are TGTGCCAGCAGTGGCTCCCCAGGGGGCTCGGATGGCTACACCTTC. The rearrangement joins TRBV6-4 to TRBJ1-2, with 8 bases fitting TRBD1. The CDR3 has 15 amino acids. Germline CDR1 is MRHNA and CDR2 is SNTAGT. Trimming removed 4 bases from V and 6 bases from J; junction bases left unmatched: 10.

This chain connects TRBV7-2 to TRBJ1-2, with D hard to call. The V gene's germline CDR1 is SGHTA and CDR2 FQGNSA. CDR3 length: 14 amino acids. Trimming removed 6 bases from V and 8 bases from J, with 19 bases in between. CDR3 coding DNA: TGTGCCAGCAGTCCCGGTGGAGGTCGTCGGGGCTACACCTTC. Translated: CASSPGGGRRGYTF.

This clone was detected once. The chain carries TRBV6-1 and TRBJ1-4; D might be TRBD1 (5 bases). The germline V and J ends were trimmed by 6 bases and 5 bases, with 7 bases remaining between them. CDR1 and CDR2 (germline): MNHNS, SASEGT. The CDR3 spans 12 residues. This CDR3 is CASSRGNEKLFF. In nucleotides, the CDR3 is TGTGCCAGCAGCCGGGGGAATGAAAAACTGTTTTTT.

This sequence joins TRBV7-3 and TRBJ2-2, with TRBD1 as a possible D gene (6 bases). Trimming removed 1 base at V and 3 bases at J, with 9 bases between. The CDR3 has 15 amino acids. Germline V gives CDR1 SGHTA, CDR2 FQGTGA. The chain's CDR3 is CASSLRGRDTGELFF. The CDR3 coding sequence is TGTGCCAGCAGCTTAAGGGGGCGGGACACCGGGGAGCTGTTTTTT.

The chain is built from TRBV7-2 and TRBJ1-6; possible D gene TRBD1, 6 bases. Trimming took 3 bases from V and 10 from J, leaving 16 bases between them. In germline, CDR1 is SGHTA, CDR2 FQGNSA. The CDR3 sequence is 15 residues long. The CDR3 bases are TGTGCCAGCAGCTTCCCGACAGGCGGCGGATCACCCCTCCACTTT. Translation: CASSFPTGGGSPLHF.

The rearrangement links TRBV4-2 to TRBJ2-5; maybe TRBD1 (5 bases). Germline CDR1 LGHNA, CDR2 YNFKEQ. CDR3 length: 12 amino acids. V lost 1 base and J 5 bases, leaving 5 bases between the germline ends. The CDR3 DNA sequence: TGTGCCAGCAGCCAAGGGGGCGAGACCCAGTACTTC. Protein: CASSQGGETQYF.

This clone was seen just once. The CDR3 DNA follows: TGTGCCAGCAGCCAGCTTGGAGGGAATGGCTACACCTTC. Translation gives CASSQLGGNGYTF. This sequence joins TRBV4-2 and TRBJ1-2; D is unclear. This CDR3 has 13 amino acids. V was clipped by 3 bases and J by 6 bases, with 11 bases between them. Per germline, CDR1 LGHNA and CDR2 YNFKEQ.

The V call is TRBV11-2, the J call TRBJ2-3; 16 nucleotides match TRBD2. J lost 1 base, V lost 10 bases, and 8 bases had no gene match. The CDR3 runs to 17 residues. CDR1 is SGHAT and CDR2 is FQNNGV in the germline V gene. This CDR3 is CAIRGLAGGRGTDTQYF. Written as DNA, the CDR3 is TGTGCCATCCGGGGACTAGCGGGAGGGCGCGGCACAGATACGCAGTATTTT.

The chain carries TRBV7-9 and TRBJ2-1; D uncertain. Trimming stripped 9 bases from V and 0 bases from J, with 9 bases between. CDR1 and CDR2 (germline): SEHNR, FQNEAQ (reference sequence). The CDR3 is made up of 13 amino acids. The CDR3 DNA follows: TGTGCCAGTAGATTTCCCTCCTACAATGAGCAGTTCTTC. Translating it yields CASRFPSYNEQFF. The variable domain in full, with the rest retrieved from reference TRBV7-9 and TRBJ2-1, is DTGVSQNPRHKITKRGQNVTFRCDPISEHNRLYWYRQTLGQGPEFLTYFQNEAQLEKSRLLSDRFSAERPKGSFSTLEIQRTEQGDSAMYLCASRFPSYNEQFFGPGTRLTVL.

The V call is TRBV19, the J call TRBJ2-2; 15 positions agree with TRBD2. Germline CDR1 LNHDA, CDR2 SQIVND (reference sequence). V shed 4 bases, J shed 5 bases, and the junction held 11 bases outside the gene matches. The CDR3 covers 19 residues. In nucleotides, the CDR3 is TGTGCCAGTAGTACGGGGACTAGCGGGAGGCGAGGGGGAACCGGGGAGCTGTTTTTT. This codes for CASSTGTSGRRGGTGELFF.

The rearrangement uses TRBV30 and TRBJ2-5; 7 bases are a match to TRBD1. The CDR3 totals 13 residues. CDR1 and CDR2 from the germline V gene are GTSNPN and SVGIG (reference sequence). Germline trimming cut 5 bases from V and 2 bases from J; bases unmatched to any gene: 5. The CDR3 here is CAWGQANQETQYF. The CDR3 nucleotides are TGTGCCTGGGGACAGGCTAATCAAGAGACCCAGTACTTC.

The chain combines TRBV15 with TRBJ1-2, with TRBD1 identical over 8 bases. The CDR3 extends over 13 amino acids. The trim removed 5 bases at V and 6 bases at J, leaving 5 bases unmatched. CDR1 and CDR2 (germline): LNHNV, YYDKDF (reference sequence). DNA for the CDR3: TGTGCCACCAGCTCAGGGGGCGTTAATGGCTACACCTTC. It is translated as CATSSGGVNGYTF.

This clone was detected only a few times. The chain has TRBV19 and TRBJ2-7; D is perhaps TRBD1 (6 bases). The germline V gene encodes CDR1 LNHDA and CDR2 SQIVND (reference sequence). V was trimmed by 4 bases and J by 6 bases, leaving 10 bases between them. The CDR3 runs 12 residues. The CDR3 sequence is CASSTTGIEQYF. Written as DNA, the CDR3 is TGTGCCAGTAGTACTACAGGGATCGAGCAGTACTTC.